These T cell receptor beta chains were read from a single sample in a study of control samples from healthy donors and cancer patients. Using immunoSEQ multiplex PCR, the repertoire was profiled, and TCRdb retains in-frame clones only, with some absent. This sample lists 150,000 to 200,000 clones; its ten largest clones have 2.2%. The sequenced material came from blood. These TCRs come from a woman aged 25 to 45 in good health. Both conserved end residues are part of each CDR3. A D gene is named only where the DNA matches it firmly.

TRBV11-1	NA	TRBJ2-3	TGTGCCAGCAGCTCCTCCTCGGGGGCTGGAACGCAGTATTTT	CASSSSSGAGTQYF
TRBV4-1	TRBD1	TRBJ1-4	TGCGCCAGCAGCCTTTTAAATGGACAGGGTGGCGAAAAACTGTTTTTT	CASSLLNGQGGEKLFF
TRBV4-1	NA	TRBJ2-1	TGCGCCAGCAGCGACGGAGGAGCTACCTACAATGAGCAGTTCTTC	CASSDGGATYNEQFF
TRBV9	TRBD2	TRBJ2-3	TGTGCCAGCAGCGCCGGGACTAGGAGCACAGATACGCAGTATTTT	CASSAGTRSTDTQYF
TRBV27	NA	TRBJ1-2	TGTGCCAGCAGTTTAACGGGGGCGGACTATGGCTACACCTTC	CASSLTGADYGYTF
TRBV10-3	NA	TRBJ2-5	TGTGCCATCAGTGAGTCGGGCAACTATGGTCAAAAGGGAGAGACCCAGTACTTC	CAISESGNYGQKGETQYF
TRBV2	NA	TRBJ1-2	TGTGCCAGCAGTGGGGTAGGGAGGGGCAGCTTGTCCTTTCCTGGCTACACCTTC	CASSGVGRGSLSFPGYTF
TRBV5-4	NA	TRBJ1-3	TGTGCCAGCAGCTTGGGTGGGGACGGGAGGACTGGAAACACCATATATTTT	CASSLGGDGRTGNTIYF
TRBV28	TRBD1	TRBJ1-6	TGTGCCAGCAGGACGAGGGACAGGGCTAATTCACCCCTCCACTTT	CASRTRDRANSPLHF
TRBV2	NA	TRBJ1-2	TGTGCCAGTGGCGGGGAATCAGTACCCTATGGCTACACCTTC	CASGGESVPYGYTF
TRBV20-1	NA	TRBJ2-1	TGCAGTGCTAATGAGCAGTTCTTC	CSANEQFF
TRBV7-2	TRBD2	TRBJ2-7	TGTGCCAGCAGCTTATGGCGGGGGGTCAAAGGGTCCTACGAGCAGTACTTC	CASSLWRGVKGSYEQYF
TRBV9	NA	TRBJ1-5	TGTGCCAGCAGCACCCGACAGGCTAATCAGCCCCAGCATTTT	CASSTRQANQPQHF
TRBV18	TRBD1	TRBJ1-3	TGTGCCAGCTCACCACGAGGCCCGGGACAGGGCTCTAGGGACACCATATATTTT	CASSPRGPGQGSRDTIYF
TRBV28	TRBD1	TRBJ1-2	TGTGCCAGCAGCCCATGGACAGGGAACTATGGCTACACCTTC	CASSPWTGNYGYTF
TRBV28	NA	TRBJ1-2	TGTGCCAGCAGCGCCAGCGGATCCACCTATGGCTACACCTTC	CASSASGSTYGYTF
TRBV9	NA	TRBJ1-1	TGTGCCAGCAGCGTAGCTCGATGGCAGGTCTTT	CASSVARWQVF
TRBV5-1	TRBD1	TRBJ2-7	TGCGCCAGCAGCGGTGACAGAAACAGGGGGCGCGAGCAGTACTTC	CASSGDRNRGREQYF
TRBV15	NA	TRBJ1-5	TGTGCCACCAGCAGGGAGGGGGTACAGCCCCAGCATTTT	CATSREGVQPQHF
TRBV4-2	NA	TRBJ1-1	TGTGCCAGCAGCAACTCACGAGAAGCTTTCTTT	CASSNSREAFF
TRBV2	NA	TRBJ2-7	TGTGCCACCGCGCCCCGACCCGACGAGCAGTACTTC	CATAPRPDEQYF
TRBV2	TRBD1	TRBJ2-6	TGTGCCAGCAGTCCGACAGGGAGCGGGGCCAACGTCCTGACTTTC	CASSPTGSGANVLTF
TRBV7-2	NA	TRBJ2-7	TGTGCCAGCAGCTTAGGCCCTTTAACGGGGCAGTACTTC	CASSLGPLTGQYF
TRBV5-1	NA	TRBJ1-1	TGCGCCAGCAGCTTGGGACCCCAGGGAGGGATAGGGACTGAAGCTTTCTTT	CASSLGPQGGIGTEAFF
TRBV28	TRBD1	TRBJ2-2	TGTGCCAGCAGTTTAGTCCGACAGGGGGCGGCCGGGGAGCTGTTTTTT	CASSLVRQGAAGELFF
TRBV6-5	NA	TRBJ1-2	TGTGCCAGCAGTTACTCGGTTCATGGGCCTAACTATGGCTACACCTTC	CASSYSVHGPNYGYTF
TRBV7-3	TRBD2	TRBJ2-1	TGTGCCAGCAGCTTACTGGGGGGGTCTTACAATGAGCAGTTCTTC	CASSLLGGSYNEQFF
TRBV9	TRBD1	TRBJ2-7	TGTGCCAGCAGCCCCCGGGACAGGGTACCCGAGCAGTACTTC	CASSPRDRVPEQYF
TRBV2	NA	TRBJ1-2	TGTGCCAGCAGTATGCAGGGAGGTCGTTATGGCTACACCTTC	CASSMQGGRYGYTF
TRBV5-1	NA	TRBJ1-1	TGCGCCAGCAGCTTGATAACGGGGGAGGTGACTGAAGCTTTCTTT	CASSLITGEVTEAFF
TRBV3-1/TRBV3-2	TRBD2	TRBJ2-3	TGTGCCAGCAGCCAAGGTCCTAGCGGGGGGGCAGATACGCAGTATTTT	CASSQGPSGGADTQYF
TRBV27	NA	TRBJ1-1	TGTGCCAGCAGTCCGGGTATGGGAAGGCAAGGCACTGAAGCTTTCTTT	CASSPGMGRQGTEAFF
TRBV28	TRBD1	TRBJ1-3	TGTGCCAGCAGTTTAGACGGGACAGGGGTCGGAAACACCATATATTTT	CASSLDGTGVGNTIYF
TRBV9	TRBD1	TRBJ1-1	TGTGCCAGCAGCCTCCGTTCAGGGGGTGAAGCTTTCTTT	CASSLRSGGEAFF
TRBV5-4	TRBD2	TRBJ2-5	TGTGCCAGCAGCCCCAAGACTAGCGGGGGGGCCTCGGAGACCCAGTACTTC	CASSPKTSGGASETQYF
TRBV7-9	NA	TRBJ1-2	TGTGCCAGCAGCGTATCACAGGTGGGGCATGGCTACACCTTC	CASSVSQVGHGYTF
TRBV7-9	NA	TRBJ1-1	TGTGCCAGCAGAAGACCAGGGGAGAGGACTGAAGCTTTCTTT	CASRRPGERTEAFF
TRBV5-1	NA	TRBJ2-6	TGCGCCAGCAGAGTCGGATACTCTGGGGCCAACGTCCTGACTTTC	CASRVGYSGANVLTF
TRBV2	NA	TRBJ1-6	TGTGCCAGCAGCCCCAATAATTCACCCCTCCACTTT	CASSPNNSPLHF
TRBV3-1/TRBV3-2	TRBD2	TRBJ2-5	TGTGCCAGCAGCCAATTAGCGGGGCCTCAAGAGACCCAGTACTTC	CASSQLAGPQETQYF
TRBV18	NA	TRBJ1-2	TGTGCCAGCTCACCGGGGGCGCTTAATGGCTACACCTTC	CASSPGALNGYTF
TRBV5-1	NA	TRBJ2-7	TGCGCCAGCAGCTTCTCCGGGACAACAACCTACGAGCAGTACTTC	CASSFSGTTTYEQYF
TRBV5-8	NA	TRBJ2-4	TGTGCCAGCAGCTTGCCTAGGGCGAGCATTCAGTACTTC	CASSLPRASIQYF
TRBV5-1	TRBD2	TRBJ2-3	TGCGCCAGCAGCTTGGATGCGGGGGGCGGAGATACGCAGTATTTT	CASSLDAGGGDTQYF
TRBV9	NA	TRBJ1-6	TGTGCCAGCAGCGTAGGGCTCAGGGCCGAGCCCCTCCACTTT	CASSVGLRAEPLHF
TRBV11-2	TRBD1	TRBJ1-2	TGTGCCAGCAGCCAGGACAGGGACCATGGCTACACCTTC	CASSQDRDHGYTF
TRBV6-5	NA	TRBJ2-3	TGTGCCAGCAGGAGAGATACGCAGTATTTT	CASRRDTQYF
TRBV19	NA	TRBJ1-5	TGTGCCAGTAATCCGGGGAGTCGGAGCAATCAGCCCCAGCATTTT	CASNPGSRSNQPQHF
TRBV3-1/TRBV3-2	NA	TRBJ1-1	TGTGCCAGCAGCCAAGCTGCAGGAGGGACTGAAGCTTTCTTT	CASSQAAGGTEAFF
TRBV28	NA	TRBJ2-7	TGTGCCAGCAGTCTCTCCAGGGTCAGCTCCTACGAGCAGTACTTC	CASSLSRVSSYEQYF
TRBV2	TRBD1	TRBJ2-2	TGTGCCAGCAGGAAGGACAGGGGTGAGCTGTTTTTT	CASRKDRGELFF